This T cell receptor beta chain was recovered during a study of cytotoxic CD8 clonotypes in ibrutinib-treated CLL. Sequenced by immunoSEQ multiplex PCR; TCRdb stores in-frame clones only, minus some. The sample has some 200,000 clones; about four fifths are singletons. This CDR3 contains 15 residues. V gave up 5 bases and J gave up 3 bases; unmatched junction bases: 9. Per germline, CDR1 PRHDT and CDR2 FYEKMQ (reference sequence). This clone was observed once. V gene TRBV13 combines with J gene TRBJ1-2, with 7 bases lining up with TRBD1. The sequenced sample was PBMCs, obtained after 12 months of ibrutinib treatment. The sequence was collected from a human donor with chronic lymphocytic leukemia. DNA for the CDR3: TGTGCCAGCAGCCCGAGAACAGGGGCCCACTATGGCTACACCTTC. Translated: CASSPRTGAHYGYTF.